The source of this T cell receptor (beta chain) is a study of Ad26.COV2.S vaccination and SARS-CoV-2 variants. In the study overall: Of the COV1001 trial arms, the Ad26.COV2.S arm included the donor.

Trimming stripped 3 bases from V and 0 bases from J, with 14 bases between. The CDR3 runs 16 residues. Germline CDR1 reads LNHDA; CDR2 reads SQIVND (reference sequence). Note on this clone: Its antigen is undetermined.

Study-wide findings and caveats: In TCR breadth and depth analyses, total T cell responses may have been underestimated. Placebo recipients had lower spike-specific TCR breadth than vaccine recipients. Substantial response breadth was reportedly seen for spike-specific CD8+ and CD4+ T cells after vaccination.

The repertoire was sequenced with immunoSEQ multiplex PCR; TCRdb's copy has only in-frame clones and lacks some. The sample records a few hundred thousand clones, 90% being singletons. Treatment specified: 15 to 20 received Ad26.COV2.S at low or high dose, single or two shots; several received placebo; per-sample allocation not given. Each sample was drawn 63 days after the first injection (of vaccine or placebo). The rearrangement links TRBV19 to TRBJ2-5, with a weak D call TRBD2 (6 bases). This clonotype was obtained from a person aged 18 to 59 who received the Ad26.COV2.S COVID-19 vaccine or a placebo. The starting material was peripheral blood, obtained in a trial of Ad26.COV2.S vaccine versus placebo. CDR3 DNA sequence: TGTGCCAGTAGTATTGGAGGGTCCAATGACCAAGAGACCCAGTACTTC. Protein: CASSIGGSNDQETQYF.